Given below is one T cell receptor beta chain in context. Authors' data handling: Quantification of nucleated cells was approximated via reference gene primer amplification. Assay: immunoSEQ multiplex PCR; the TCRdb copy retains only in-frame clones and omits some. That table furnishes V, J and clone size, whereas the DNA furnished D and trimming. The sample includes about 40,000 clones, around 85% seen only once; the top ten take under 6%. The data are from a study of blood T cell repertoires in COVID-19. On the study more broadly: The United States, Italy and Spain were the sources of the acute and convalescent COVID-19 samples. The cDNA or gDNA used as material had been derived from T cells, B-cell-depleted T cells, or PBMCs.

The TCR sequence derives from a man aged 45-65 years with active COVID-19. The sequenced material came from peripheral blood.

CDR3 amino acids: CASSRDSADGYTF. The CDR3 bases are TGTGCCAGCAGTCGGGACAGCGCGGATGGCTACACCTTC. This chain joins TRBV6-2 or TRBV6-3 and TRBJ1-2; 7 bases are shared with TRBD1. CDR3 length equals 13 residues. V lost 5 bases and J lost 6; bases outside the gene matches: 6. Germline V CDR1 and CDR2: MNHEY, SVGEGT.